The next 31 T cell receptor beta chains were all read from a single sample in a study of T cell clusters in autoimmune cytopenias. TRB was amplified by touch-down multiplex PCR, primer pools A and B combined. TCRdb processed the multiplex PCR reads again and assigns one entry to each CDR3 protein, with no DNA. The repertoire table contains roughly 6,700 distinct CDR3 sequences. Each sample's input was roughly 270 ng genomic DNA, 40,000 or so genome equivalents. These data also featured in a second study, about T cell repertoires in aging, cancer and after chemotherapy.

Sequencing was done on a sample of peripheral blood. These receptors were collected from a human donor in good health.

CDR3: CASSFLTPRGTGELFF. The V gene is TRBV11-2, the J gene TRBJ2-2; TCRdb gives TRBD2 as the D gene, but with no DNA this cannot be confirmed. This CDR3 has 16 amino acids. Germline V CDR1 and CDR2: SGHAT, FQNNGV.

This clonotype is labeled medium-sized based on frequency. The CDR3 is CASSLEGDGEKLFF. The chain joins TRBV5-5 to TRBJ1-4; TCRdb's assignment of TRBD1 cannot be checked, as there is no DNA. The germline gives CDR1 SGHKS, CDR2 YYEKEE (reference sequence). CDR3 length: 14 amino acids.

The CDR3 is CASSKHSSGAQPQHF. The chain recombines TRBV12-3 or TRBV12-4 with TRBJ1-5; TCRdb gives TRBD1 as the D gene, but with no DNA this cannot be confirmed. CDR3 length equals 15 residues.

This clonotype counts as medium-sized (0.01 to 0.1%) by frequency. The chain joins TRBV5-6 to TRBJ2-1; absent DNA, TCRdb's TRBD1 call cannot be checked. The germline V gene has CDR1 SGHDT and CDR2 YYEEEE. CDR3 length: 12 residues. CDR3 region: CASSSQGNEQFF.

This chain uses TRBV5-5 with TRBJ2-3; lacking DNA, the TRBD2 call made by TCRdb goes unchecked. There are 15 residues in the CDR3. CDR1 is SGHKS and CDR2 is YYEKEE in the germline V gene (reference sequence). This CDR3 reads CASRVGLTNTDTQYF. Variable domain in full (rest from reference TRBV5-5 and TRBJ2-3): DAGVTQSPTHLIKTRGQQVTLRCSPISGHKSVSWYQQVLGQGPQFIFQYYEKEERGRGNFPDRFSARQFPNYSSELNVNALLLGDSALYLCASRVGLTNTDTQYFGPGTRLTVL.

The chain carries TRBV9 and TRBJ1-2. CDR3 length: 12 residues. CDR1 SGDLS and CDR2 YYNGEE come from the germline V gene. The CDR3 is CASSGGGNGYTF.

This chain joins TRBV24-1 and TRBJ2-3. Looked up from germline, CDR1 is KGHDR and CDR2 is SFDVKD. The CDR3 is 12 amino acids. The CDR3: CATSLTGDTQYF.

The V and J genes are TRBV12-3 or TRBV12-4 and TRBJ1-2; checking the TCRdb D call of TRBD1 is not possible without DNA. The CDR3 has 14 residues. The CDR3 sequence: CASSSGQTHYGYTF.

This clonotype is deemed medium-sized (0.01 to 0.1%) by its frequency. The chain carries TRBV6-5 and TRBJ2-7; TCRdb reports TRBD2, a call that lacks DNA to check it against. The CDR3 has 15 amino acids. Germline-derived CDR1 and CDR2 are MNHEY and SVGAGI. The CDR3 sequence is CASSSKASGSYEQYF.

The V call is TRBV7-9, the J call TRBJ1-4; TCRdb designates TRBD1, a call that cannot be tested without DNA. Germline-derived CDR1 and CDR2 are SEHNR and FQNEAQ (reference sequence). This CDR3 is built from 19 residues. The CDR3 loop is CASSLVERLEGARNEKLFF.

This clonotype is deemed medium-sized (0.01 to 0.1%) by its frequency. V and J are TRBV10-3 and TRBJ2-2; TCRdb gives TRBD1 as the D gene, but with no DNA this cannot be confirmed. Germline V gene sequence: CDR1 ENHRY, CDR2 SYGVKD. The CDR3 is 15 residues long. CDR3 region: CAISEYAGAIGELFF.

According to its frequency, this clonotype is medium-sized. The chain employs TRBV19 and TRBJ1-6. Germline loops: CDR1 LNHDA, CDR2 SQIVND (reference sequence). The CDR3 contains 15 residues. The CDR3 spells CASSGDSSENSPLHF.

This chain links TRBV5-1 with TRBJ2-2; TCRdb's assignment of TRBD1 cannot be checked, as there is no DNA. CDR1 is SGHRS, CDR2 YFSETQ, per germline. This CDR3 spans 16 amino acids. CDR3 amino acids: CASSRSGAENTGELFF.

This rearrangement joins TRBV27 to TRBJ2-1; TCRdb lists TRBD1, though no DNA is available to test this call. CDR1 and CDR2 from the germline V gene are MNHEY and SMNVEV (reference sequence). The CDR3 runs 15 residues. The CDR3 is CASSSQGMPYNEQFF.

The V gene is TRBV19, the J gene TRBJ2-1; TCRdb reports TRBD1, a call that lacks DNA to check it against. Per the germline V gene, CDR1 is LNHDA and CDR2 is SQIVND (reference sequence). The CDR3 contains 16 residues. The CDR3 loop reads CASTRGVLSSYNEQFF.

The CDR3 is CASSYILGPFTYEQYF. The V call is TRBV7-2, the J call TRBJ2-7; TCRdb names TRBD2, which stays unverified in the absence of DNA. The CDR3 consists of 16 residues. CDR1 and CDR2 from the germline V gene are SGHTA and FQGNSA.

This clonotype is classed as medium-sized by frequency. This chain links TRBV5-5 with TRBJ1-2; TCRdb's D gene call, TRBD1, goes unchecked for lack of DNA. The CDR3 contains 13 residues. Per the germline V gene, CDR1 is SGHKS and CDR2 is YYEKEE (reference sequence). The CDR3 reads CASSLGQDYGYTF.

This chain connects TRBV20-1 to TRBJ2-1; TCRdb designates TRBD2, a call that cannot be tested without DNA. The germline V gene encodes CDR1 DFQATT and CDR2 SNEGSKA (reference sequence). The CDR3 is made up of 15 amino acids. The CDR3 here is CSARGGPQTYNEQFF.

The CDR3 reads CASSNVPGRNPGTEAFF. J is TRBJ1-1 and V is TRBV18; TCRdb reports TRBD1, a call that lacks DNA to check it against. Germline CDR1 KGHSH, CDR2 LQKENI. The CDR3 spans 17 residues.

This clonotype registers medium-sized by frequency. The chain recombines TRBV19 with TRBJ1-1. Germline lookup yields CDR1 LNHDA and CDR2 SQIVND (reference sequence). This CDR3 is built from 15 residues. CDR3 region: CASSITTAMNTEAFF.

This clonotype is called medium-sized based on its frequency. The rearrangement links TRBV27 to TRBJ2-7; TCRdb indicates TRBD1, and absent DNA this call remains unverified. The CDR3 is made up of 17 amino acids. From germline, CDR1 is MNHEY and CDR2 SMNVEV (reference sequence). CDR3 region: CASSLIAGTGVPDEQYF.

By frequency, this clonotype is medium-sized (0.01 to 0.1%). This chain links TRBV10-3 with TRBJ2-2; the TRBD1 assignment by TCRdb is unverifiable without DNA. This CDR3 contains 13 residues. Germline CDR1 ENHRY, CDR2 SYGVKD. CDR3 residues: CAIKIQGIGELFF.

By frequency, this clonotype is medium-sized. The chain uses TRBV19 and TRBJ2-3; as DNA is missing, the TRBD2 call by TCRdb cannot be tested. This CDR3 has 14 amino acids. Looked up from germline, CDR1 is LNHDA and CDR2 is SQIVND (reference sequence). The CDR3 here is CASSWTSNGDTQYF.

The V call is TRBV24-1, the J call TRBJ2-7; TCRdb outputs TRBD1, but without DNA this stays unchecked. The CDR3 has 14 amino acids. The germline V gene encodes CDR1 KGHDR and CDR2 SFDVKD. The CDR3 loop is CATQNGQGRYEQYF.

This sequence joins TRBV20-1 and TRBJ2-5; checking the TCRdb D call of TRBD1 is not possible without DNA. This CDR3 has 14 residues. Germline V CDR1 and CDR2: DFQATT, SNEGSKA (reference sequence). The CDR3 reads CSATRGAGQETQYF.

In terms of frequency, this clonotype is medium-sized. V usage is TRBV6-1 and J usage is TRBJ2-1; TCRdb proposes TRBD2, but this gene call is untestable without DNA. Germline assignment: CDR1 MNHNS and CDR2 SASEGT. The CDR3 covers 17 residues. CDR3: CAIGWSSGGAAWGEQFF.

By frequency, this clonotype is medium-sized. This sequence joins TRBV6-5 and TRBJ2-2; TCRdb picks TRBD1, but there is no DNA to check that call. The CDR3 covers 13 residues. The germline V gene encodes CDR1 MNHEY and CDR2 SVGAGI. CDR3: CAHRDGNTGELFF.

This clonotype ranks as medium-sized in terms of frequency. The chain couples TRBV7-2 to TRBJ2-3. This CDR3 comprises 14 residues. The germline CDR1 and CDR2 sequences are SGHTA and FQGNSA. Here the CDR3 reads CASSPLDTTDTQYF.

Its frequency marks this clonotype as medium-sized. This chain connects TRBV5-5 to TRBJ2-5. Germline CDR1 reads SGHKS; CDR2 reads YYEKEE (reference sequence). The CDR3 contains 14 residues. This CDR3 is CASSPQGNQETQYF. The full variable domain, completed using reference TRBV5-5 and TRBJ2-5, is DAGVTQSPTHLIKTRGQQVTLRCSPISGHKSVSWYQQVLGQGPQFIFQYYEKEERGRGNFPDRFSARQFPNYSSELNVNALLLGDSALYLCASSPQGNQETQYFGPGTRLLVL.

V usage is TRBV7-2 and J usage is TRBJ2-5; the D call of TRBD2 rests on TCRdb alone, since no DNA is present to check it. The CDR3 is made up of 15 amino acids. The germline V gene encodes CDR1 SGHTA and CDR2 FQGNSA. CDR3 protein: CASSSRAAIGETQYF.

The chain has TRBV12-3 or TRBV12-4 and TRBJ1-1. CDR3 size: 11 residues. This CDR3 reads CASSSGHEAFF.